Listed below are T cell receptor beta chains from one sample, sequenced in a study of cytomegalovirus exposure and HLA in healthy donors. TCRdb's copy holds only in-frame clones and misses some; the assay was immunoSEQ multiplex PCR. The table lists some 200,000 clones. What was sequenced was PBMCs. Source of these receptors: a man aged 25-40 years in good health and CMV-seronegative. The CDR3 runs from the conserved cysteine through the conserved F or W. Fields, in order: V gene, D gene, J gene, CDR3 DNA, CDR3 protein. D genes are given only for firm matches.

v_gene: TRBV29-1
d_gene: TRBD1
j_gene: TRBJ2-7
CDR3nt: TGCAGCGTGGCTAGACAGGGAAGTCCCTACGAGCAGTACTTC
CDR3aa: CSVARQGSPYEQYF

v_gene: TRBV9
d_gene: TRBD2
j_gene: TRBJ2-2
CDR3nt: TGTGCCAGCAGCGTAGGGCTAGCGGGAGGGCTTATAGCCGGGGAGCTGTTTTTT
CDR3aa: CASSVGLAGGLIAGELFF

v_gene: TRBV10-3
d_gene: TRBD1
j_gene: TRBJ2-2
CDR3nt: TGTGCCATCGGGAATACAATCTCAGGGGGTGACGGGGAGCTGTTTTTT
CDR3aa: CAIGNTISGGDGELFF

v_gene: TRBV5-6
d_gene: TRBD1
j_gene: TRBJ2-7
CDR3nt: TGTGCCAGCAGCCCGTGGACAGGCTCCTACGAGCAGTACTTC
CDR3aa: CASSPWTGSYEQYF

v_gene: TRBV29-1
d_gene: .
j_gene: TRBJ1-2
CDR3nt: TGCAGCGTTGAAGATCTTCAGGGTGCGGACTATGGCTACACCTTC
CDR3aa: CSVEDLQGADYGYTF

v_gene: TRBV5-1
d_gene: .
j_gene: TRBJ2-2
CDR3nt: TGCGCCAGCAGCGAGCGGACGAACACCGGGGAGCTGTTTTTT
CDR3aa: CASSERTNTGELFF

v_gene: TRBV11-3
d_gene: .
j_gene: TRBJ2-7
CDR3nt: TGTGCCAGCAGCTTAATTCAGGGGCCCCACGAGCAGTACTTC
CDR3aa: CASSLIQGPHEQYF

v_gene: TRBV18
d_gene: .
j_gene: TRBJ1-1
CDR3nt: TGTGCCAGCTCACCATATAGGGGGGGCACTGAAGCTTTCTTT
CDR3aa: CASSPYRGGTEAFF

v_gene: TRBV30
d_gene: TRBD2
j_gene: TRBJ2-1
CDR3nt: TGTGCCTGGAGTGCCGGACTAGCGGGAAACAATGAGCAGTTCTTC
CDR3aa: CAWSAGLAGNNEQFF

v_gene: TRBV5-6
d_gene: .
j_gene: TRBJ2-1
CDR3nt: TGTGCCAGCAGCCCGCAGGGAGCGGGTTCCTACAATGAGCAGTTCTTC
CDR3aa: CASSPQGAGSYNEQFF

v_gene: TRBV6-6
d_gene: TRBD1
j_gene: TRBJ2-5
CDR3nt: TGTGCCAGCAGTTACATGACAGGGAGTAAGGAGACCCAGTACTTC
CDR3aa: CASSYMTGSKETQYF

v_gene: TRBV27
d_gene: TRBD2
j_gene: TRBJ2-6
CDR3nt: TGTGCCAGCAGTTTATCGGGACTAGCGGGAGGGATCTCTGGGGCCAACGTCCTGACTTTC
CDR3aa: CASSLSGLAGGISGANVLTF

v_gene: TRBV4-1
d_gene: .
j_gene: TRBJ2-7
CDR3nt: TGCGCCAGCAGCCAGGCCCGGGCAGGGGTGTCCTACGAGCAGTACTTC
CDR3aa: CASSQARAGVSYEQYF

v_gene: TRBV9
d_gene: TRBD1
j_gene: TRBJ1-6
CDR3nt: TGTGCCAGCACACGATTAGGACAGGGGAATTCACCCCTCCACTTT
CDR3aa: CASTRLGQGNSPLHF

v_gene: TRBV7-8
d_gene: TRBD1
j_gene: TRBJ1-5
CDR3nt: TGTGCCAGCAGCTCAGGACAGGGGGGAGGATTTTATAGCAATCAGCCCCAGCATTTT
CDR3aa: CASSSGQGGGFYSNQPQHF

v_gene: TRBV7-3
d_gene: .
j_gene: TRBJ2-5
CDR3nt: TGTGCCAGCAGCTTAGGAGGGGTGGGGGAGACCCAGTACTTC
CDR3aa: CASSLGGVGETQYF

v_gene: TRBV7-8
d_gene: .
j_gene: TRBJ2-7
CDR3nt: TGTGCCAGCAGCTCTCGAGGAGTATACACCGAGCAGTACTTC
CDR3aa: CASSSRGVYTEQYF

v_gene: TRBV6-5
d_gene: .
j_gene: TRBJ2-7
CDR3nt: TGTGCCAGCAGGAGGGGGGGTAGTGACTACGAGCAGTACTTC
CDR3aa: CASRRGGSDYEQYF

v_gene: TRBV7-6
d_gene: .
j_gene: TRBJ2-7
CDR3nt: TGTGCCAGCAGCCAAGGGGCCGAGCAGTACTTC
CDR3aa: CASSQGAEQYF

v_gene: TRBV5-1
d_gene: .
j_gene: TRBJ2-1
CDR3nt: TGCGCCAGCAGCTTGGCCGTTCTAGGGGGCAATGAGCAGTTCTTC
CDR3aa: CASSLAVLGGNEQFF

v_gene: TRBV2
d_gene: TRBD1
j_gene: TRBJ2-1
CDR3nt: TGTGCCAGCAGTCCTACCCTCGGGACAGGGTACAATGAGCAGTTCTTC
CDR3aa: CASSPTLGTGYNEQFF

v_gene: TRBV7-9
d_gene: TRBD2
j_gene: TRBJ2-1
CDR3nt: TGTGCCAGCAGCCCGCCGGGACTAGCGGGTAGTAATGAGCAGTTCTTC
CDR3aa: CASSPPGLAGSNEQFF

v_gene: TRBV7-9
d_gene: .
j_gene: TRBJ2-5
CDR3nt: TGTGCCAGCAGCCTCTCCGGGGATGAGACCCAGTACTTC
CDR3aa: CASSLSGDETQYF

v_gene: TRBV29-1
d_gene: TRBD1
j_gene: TRBJ1-2
CDR3nt: TGCAGCGTTCTACGGACAGGGGGTTCCGTGTATGGCTACACCTTC
CDR3aa: CSVLRTGGSVYGYTF

v_gene: TRBV28
d_gene: .
j_gene: TRBJ2-3
CDR3nt: TGTGCCAGCAGCGCTAGCCAGGCAGGGGTTCGGGATACGCAGTATTTT
CDR3aa: CASSASQAGVRDTQYF

v_gene: TRBV11-2
d_gene: TRBD2
j_gene: TRBJ2-1
CDR3nt: TGTGCCAGCAGCACTAGCGGCTCCTACAATGAGCAGTTCTTC
CDR3aa: CASSTSGSYNEQFF

v_gene: TRBV30
d_gene: TRBD1
j_gene: TRBJ1-1
CDR3nt: TGTGCCTGGAAGGGACAGGCTGCCGCTGAAGCTTTCTTT
CDR3aa: CAWKGQAAAEAFF

v_gene: TRBV7-9
d_gene: TRBD2
j_gene: TRBJ2-1
CDR3nt: TGTGCCAGCAGCTTAGAGGGCGGGAGAAACAATGAGCAGTTCTTC
CDR3aa: CASSLEGGRNNEQFF

v_gene: TRBV6-5
d_gene: TRBD1
j_gene: TRBJ2-7
CDR3nt: TGTGCCAGCAGCTCCTCCGGGACAGCCTACGAGCAGTACTTC
CDR3aa: CASSSSGTAYEQYF

v_gene: TRBV28
d_gene: TRBD1
j_gene: TRBJ2-7
CDR3nt: TGTGCCAGCAGTTTGGGGGACAGGGGGCTGCAGTACTTC
CDR3aa: CASSLGDRGLQYF

v_gene: TRBV6-6
d_gene: TRBD1
j_gene: TRBJ1-5
CDR3nt: TGTGCCAGCAGTCAACAGGGGCGAGGTCAGCCCCAGCATTTT
CDR3aa: CASSQQGRGQPQHF

v_gene: TRBV5-5
d_gene: .
j_gene: TRBJ1-4
CDR3nt: TGTGCCAGCAGCACCCCGCAGATGTCAACTAATGAAAAACTGTTTTTT
CDR3aa: CASSTPQMSTNEKLFF

v_gene: TRBV7-2
d_gene: .
j_gene: TRBJ1-5
CDR3nt: TGTGCCAGCAGCTTAAAATCAGGGGTGGGTGGTCAGCCCCAGCATTTT
CDR3aa: CASSLKSGVGGQPQHF

v_gene: TRBV19
d_gene: TRBD1
j_gene: TRBJ2-7
CDR3nt: TGTGCCAGTAGCAGAGGGGGACAGGGGGCCTACGAGCAGTACTTC
CDR3aa: CASSRGGQGAYEQYF

v_gene: TRBV5-1
d_gene: TRBD1
j_gene: TRBJ2-3
CDR3nt: TGCGCCAGCAGCTTACGCGCCACAGGGGTCGCTAGCACAGATACGCAGTATTTT
CDR3aa: CASSLRATGVASTDTQYF

v_gene: TRBV18
d_gene: .
j_gene: TRBJ1-4
CDR3nt: TGTGCCAGCTCACCACCGTCCAGGAGGGGTGAAAAACTGTTTTTT
CDR3aa: CASSPPSRRGEKLFF

v_gene: TRBV30
d_gene: TRBD1
j_gene: TRBJ1-6
CDR3nt: TGTGCCTTAGGGACAGATAATTCACCCCTCCACTTT
CDR3aa: CALGTDNSPLHF

v_gene: TRBV10-3
d_gene: TRBD2
j_gene: TRBJ2-3
CDR3nt: TGTGCCATCAGTGAGCCGGTAGCGGGAGGGAAAGATACGCAGTATTTT
CDR3aa: CAISEPVAGGKDTQYF

v_gene: TRBV28
d_gene: .
j_gene: TRBJ1-2
CDR3nt: TGTGCCAGCATCCGACCTGGAGTCTATGGCTACACCTTC
CDR3aa: CASIRPGVYGYTF

v_gene: TRBV28
d_gene: TRBD1
j_gene: TRBJ1-5
CDR3nt: TGTGCCAGCAGTACAGGGGGGGACCAGCATTTT
CDR3aa: CASSTGGDQHF

v_gene: TRBV5-4
d_gene: .
j_gene: TRBJ2-1
CDR3nt: TGTGCCAGCAGCTGGGGGGGGGCTTCCTACAATGAGCAGTTCTTC
CDR3aa: CASSWGGASYNEQFF

v_gene: TRBV19
d_gene: .
j_gene: TRBJ1-3
CDR3nt: TGTGCCAGTTCCATCAACTCTGGAAACACCATATATTTT
CDR3aa: CASSINSGNTIYF

v_gene: TRBV5-4
d_gene: TRBD1
j_gene: TRBJ2-5
CDR3nt: TGTGCCAGCAGGGTTGTGGGGACAGCCCAAGAGACCCAGTACTTC
CDR3aa: CASRVVGTAQETQYF

v_gene: TRBV27
d_gene: TRBD2
j_gene: TRBJ2-2
CDR3nt: TGTGCCAGCAGCCTCCAGCCGGGACTAGCGGTCACCGGGGAGCTGTTTTTT
CDR3aa: CASSLQPGLAVTGELFF

v_gene: TRBV29-1
d_gene: .
j_gene: TRBJ1-2
CDR3nt: TGCAGCGTTTATGGTAGCAGCCTCGTGGGCTATGGCTACACCTTC
CDR3aa: CSVYGSSLVGYGYTF

v_gene: TRBV19
d_gene: .
j_gene: TRBJ1-2
CDR3nt: TGTGCCAGTAGTATAGGGGGAGGGATCCCCTATGGCTACACCTTC
CDR3aa: CASSIGGGIPYGYTF

v_gene: TRBV7-8
d_gene: .
j_gene: TRBJ2-1
CDR3nt: TGTGCCAGCAGCACGCAGTGGTCCTACAATGAGCAGTTCTTC
CDR3aa: CASSTQWSYNEQFF

v_gene: TRBV6-5
d_gene: TRBD2
j_gene: TRBJ2-7
CDR3nt: TGTGCCAGCAGTTACTCGATTGCGGGGGGGACCTACGAGCAGTACTTC
CDR3aa: CASSYSIAGGTYEQYF

v_gene: TRBV9
d_gene: TRBD1
j_gene: TRBJ2-7
CDR3nt: TGTGCCAGCAGCGTAGCGACAGGGGTGTACGAGCAGTACTTC
CDR3aa: CASSVATGVYEQYF

v_gene: TRBV5-4
d_gene: TRBD1
j_gene: TRBJ2-7
CDR3nt: TGTGCCAGCAGCTACCAAGGACAGGGGGCTGATGAGCAGTACTTC
CDR3aa: CASSYQGQGADEQYF

v_gene: TRBV21-1
d_gene: .
j_gene: TRBJ2-7
CDR3nt: TGTGCCAGCATCGTTAGTGGCACTCAGGGACAGGGAGGAGAGCAGTACTTC
CDR3aa: CASIVSGTQGQGGEQYF

v_gene: TRBV2
d_gene: TRBD1
j_gene: TRBJ1-5
CDR3nt: TGTGCCAGCGGGACAGGTTATAGCAATCAGCCCCAGCATTTT
CDR3aa: CASGTGYSNQPQHF

v_gene: TRBV7-9
d_gene: TRBD2
j_gene: TRBJ2-1
CDR3nt: TGTGCCAGCAGCTTACTAGCGGGGAAGAGCCCCCATGAGCAGTTCTTC
CDR3aa: CASSLLAGKSPHEQFF

v_gene: TRBV30
d_gene: .
j_gene: TRBJ2-5
CDR3nt: TGTGCCTGGGAGGGCCCTTTCGAGCGGACCCAGTACTTC
CDR3aa: CAWEGPFERTQYF

v_gene: TRBV29-1
d_gene: TRBD1
j_gene: TRBJ2-1
CDR3nt: TGCAGCGTTGAAGGACAGGGGTATGAGCAGTTCTTC
CDR3aa: CSVEGQGYEQFF

v_gene: TRBV7-9
d_gene: .
j_gene: TRBJ2-2
CDR3nt: TGTGCCAGCAGCCCTCAAGGGCAGGGAAGGAACACCGGGGAGCTGTTTTTT
CDR3aa: CASSPQGQGRNTGELFF

v_gene: TRBV21-1
d_gene: .
j_gene: TRBJ1-5
CDR3nt: TGTGCCAGCAGCAAAGGCCGGGAGCTGCGTCCCCGCACGAATAGCAATCAGCCCCAGCATTTT
CDR3aa: CASSKGRELRPRTNSNQPQHF